The next 10 T cell receptor beta chains were all read from a single sample in a study of T cells after yellow fever vaccination. TCRdb re-analysed the 5' RACE reads in MiXCR, keeping a single row per CDR3 protein. Of 300,000 to 400,000 distinct CDR3 sequences listed, around 3.9% are singletons. The sample was PBMCs, taken 5 days after the yellow fever booster vaccination. All receptors derive from a man younger than 30 who received the YFV17D yellow fever vaccine.

The genes are TRBV10-2 and TRBJ2-3, with TRBD2 matching 10 bases. The germline CDR1 and CDR2 sequences are WSHSY and SAAADI. The CDR3 consists of 17 residues. The V segment lost 4 bases and the J segment 2 bases; nucleotides outside the gene matches: 9. The CDR3: CASSGPTSGPPTDTQYF. The CDR3, as DNA: TGCGCCAGCAGTGGGCCGACTAGCGGGCCCCCCACAGATACGCAGTATTTT.

This chain links TRBV19 with TRBJ1-6; D is uncertain. The CDR3 has 12 amino acids. The germline CDR1 and CDR2 sequences are LNHDA and SQIVND (reference sequence). V was pared by 8 bases and J by 7 bases, with 9 bases between. Here the CDR3 DNA reads TGTGCCAGTGGAGCGCTAAATTCACCCCTCCACTTT. As protein: CASGALNSPLHF.

The chain links TRBV7-2 to TRBJ2-1; TRBD1 matches at 9 bases. The CDR3 contains 14 residues. Germline CDR1 is SGHTA and CDR2 is FQGNSA. The junction had 6 bases not matched to a gene; V was cut back by 2 bases and J by 10 bases. CDR3 amino acids: CASSLLGQGSEQFF. Here the CDR3 DNA reads TGTGCCAGCAGCTTACTAGGACAGGGGAGCGAGCAGTTCTTC.

In its sample, this clonotype was seen a few times. This chain links TRBV25-1 with TRBJ2-5; 13 bases fit TRBD2. Germline CDR1 and CDR2: MGHDK and SYGVNS. Trimming cost V 11 bases and J 5 bases; bases outside gene matches: 8. The CDR3 covers 14 residues. The CDR3 loop is CAHIQGLAGETQYF. The CDR3 nucleotides are TGTGCCCATATACAGGGACTAGCGGGGGAGACCCAGTACTTC.

This sequence joins TRBV3-1 and TRBJ2-2; D uncertain. Germline V lookup: CDR1 LGHDT, CDR2 YNNKEL (reference sequence). This CDR3 spans 16 amino acids. The V end lost 0 bases, the J end lost 0 bases, and 8 bases lay between the germline ends. In DNA form, the CDR3 reads TGTGCCAGCAGCCAAGAACCAGCATCGAACACCGGGGAGCTGTTTTTT. The encoded protein is CASSQEPASNTGELFF. The whole variable domain, filled in from reference TRBV3-1 and TRBJ2-2, reads DTAVSQTPKYLVTQMGNDKSIKCEQNLGHDTMYWYKQDSKKFLKIMFSYNNKELIINETVPNRFSPKSPDKAHLNLHINSLELGDSAVYFCASSQEPASNTGELFFGEGSRLTVL.

In its sample, this clonotype was seen a few times. The chain has TRBV20-1 and TRBJ2-1; 8 bases line up with TRBD1. The CDR3 totals 16 residues. Losses at the gene ends were 7 bases for V and 9 bases for J; bases not matched to a gene: 20. Per the germline V gene, CDR1 is DFQATT and CDR2 is SNEGSKA (reference sequence). This CDR3 reads CSGLKGTGVLRGEQFF. The CDR3 DNA reads as TGCAGTGGGCTGAAAGGGACAGGTGTATTGAGGGGTGAGCAGTTCTTC.

There are many counts of this clonotype. The rearrangement links TRBV10-3 to TRBJ2-3; D gene ambiguous. Per the germline V gene, CDR1 is ENHRY and CDR2 is SYGVKD. The CDR3 totals 14 residues. Trimming cost V 4 bases and J 2 bases, with 10 bases left between them. The CDR3 bases are TGTGCCATCAGTGGGCTGGACCTCACAGATACGCAGTATTTT. Translated, it gives CAISGLDLTDTQYF.

Ten or more counts support this clonotype. The J gene is TRBJ2-1, the V gene TRBV4-3, with 8 bases matching TRBD2. With 3 bases clipped from V and 6 bases from J, the junction kept 13 bases outside the gene matches. The CDR3 contains 17 residues. Germline assignment: CDR1 LGHNA and CDR2 YSLEER. The CDR3 here is CASSQGPLGTRGNEQFF. For the CDR3, the DNA is TGCGCCAGCAGCCAGGGCCCCCTCGGGACTAGAGGCAATGAGCAGTTCTTC.

The chain is built from TRBV12-3 or TRBV12-4 and TRBJ1-5, with no clear D. Trimming stripped 5 bases from V and 5 bases from J, with 13 bases between. This CDR3 is built from 14 residues. In DNA, the CDR3 is TGTGCCAGCAGTCCCCTGGGGATAGATCAGCCCCAGCATTTT. This gives the protein CASSPLGIDQPQHF.

This clonotype was found a few times. The chain combines TRBV11-2 with TRBJ2-1; D is tentatively TRBD1 or TRBD2 (5 bases each). V lost 6 bases and J lost 4, with 13 bases in between. The CDR3 covers 14 residues. Germline CDR1 is SGHAT and CDR2 is FQNNGV. In nucleotides, the CDR3 is TGTGCCAGCAGAGGGGCCGAGGGGTACAATGAGCAGTTCTTC. Translating it yields CASRGAEGYNEQFF.